The clone carrying this T cell receptor (beta chain) was counted a few times. Sequencing used immunoSEQ multiplex PCR; TCRdb keeps in-frame clones, though not all of them. The sample contains 350,000 to 550,000 clones, 85% to 90% of which appear only once. The treatment was: 19 received Ad26.COV2.S at low or high dose, single or two shots; several received placebo; per-sample allocation not given. Material that was analyzed had been drawn on day 63 after the first vaccine or placebo injection. The data were taken from a study of Ad26.COV2.S vaccination and SARS-CoV-2 variants. This CDR3 comprises 14 residues. V was pared by 0 bases and J by 4 bases, with 9 bases between. The germline gives CDR1 PRHDT, CDR2 FYEKMQ (reference sequence).

This clonotype was obtained from a person aged 18-65 years who received the Ad26.COV2.S COVID-19 vaccine or a placebo. Sequences were derived from peripheral blood, sampled in a trial of Ad26.COV2.S vaccine versus placebo. The V call is TRBV13, the J call TRBJ1-1, with D unresolved. The CDR3 region is CASSLGPQGTEAFF. For the CDR3, the DNA is TGTGCCAGCAGCTTAGGACCTCAAGGCACTGAAGCTTTCTTT.